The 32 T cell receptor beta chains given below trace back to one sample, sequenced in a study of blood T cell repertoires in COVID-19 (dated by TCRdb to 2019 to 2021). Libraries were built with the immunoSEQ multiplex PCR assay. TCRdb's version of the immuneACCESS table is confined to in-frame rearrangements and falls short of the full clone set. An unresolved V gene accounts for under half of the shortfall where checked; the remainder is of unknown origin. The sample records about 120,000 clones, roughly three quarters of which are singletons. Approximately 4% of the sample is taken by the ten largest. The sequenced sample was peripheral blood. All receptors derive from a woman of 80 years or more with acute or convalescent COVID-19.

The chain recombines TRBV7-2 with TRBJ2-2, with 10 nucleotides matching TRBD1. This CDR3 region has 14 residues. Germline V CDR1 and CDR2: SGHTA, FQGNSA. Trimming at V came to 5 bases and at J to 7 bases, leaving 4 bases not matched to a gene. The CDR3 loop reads CASSPDRGLGELFF. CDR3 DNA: TGTGCCAGCAGCCCCGACAGGGGGCTCGGGGAGCTGTTTTTT.

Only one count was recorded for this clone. The CDR3 loop reads CASRGAGGSEKLFF. The CDR3 nucleotides read TGTGCCAGCAGAGGGGCTGGAGGGAGTGAAAAACTGTTTTTT. The rearrangement joins TRBV6-5 to TRBJ1-4; a weak D match, TRBD1 (5 bases). The CDR3 contains 14 residues. V was pared by 6 bases and J by 7 bases, with 15 bases between. CDR1 MNHEY and CDR2 SVGAGI come from the germline V gene.

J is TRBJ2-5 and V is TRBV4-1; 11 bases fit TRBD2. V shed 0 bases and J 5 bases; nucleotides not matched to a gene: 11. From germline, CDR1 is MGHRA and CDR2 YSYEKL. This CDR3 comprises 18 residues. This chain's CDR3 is CASSQDRDSGRGGETQYF. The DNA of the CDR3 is TGCGCCAGCAGCCAAGATCGGGATAGCGGGAGGGGAGGGGAGACCCAGTACTTC.

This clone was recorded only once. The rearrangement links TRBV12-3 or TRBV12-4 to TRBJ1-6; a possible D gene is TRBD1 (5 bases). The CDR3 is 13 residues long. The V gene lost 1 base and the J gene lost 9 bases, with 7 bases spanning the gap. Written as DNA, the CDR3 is TGTGCCAGCAGTTTAGGGGGCTCTTCACCCCTCCACTTT. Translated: CASSLGGSSPLHF.

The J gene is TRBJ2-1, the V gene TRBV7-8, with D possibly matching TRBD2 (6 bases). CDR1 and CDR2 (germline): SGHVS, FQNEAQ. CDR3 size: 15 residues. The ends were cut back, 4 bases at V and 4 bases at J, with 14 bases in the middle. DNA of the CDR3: TGTGCCAGCAGCTCCCGCCGGGACTCTTACAATGAGCAGTTCTTC. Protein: CASSSRRDSYNEQFF.

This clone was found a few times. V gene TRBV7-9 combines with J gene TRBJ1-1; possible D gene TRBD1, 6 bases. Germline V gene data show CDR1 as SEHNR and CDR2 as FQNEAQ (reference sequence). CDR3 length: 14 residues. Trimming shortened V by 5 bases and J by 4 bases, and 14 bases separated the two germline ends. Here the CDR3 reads CASSATGIRTEAFF. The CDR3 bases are TGTGCCAGCAGCGCTACAGGGATTCGCACTGAAGCTTTCTTT.

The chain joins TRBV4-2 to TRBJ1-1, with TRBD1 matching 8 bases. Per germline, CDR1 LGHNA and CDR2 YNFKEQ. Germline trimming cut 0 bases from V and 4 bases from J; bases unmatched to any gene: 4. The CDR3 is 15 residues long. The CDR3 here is CASSQEVQGVTEAFF. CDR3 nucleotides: TGTGCCAGCAGCCAAGAGGTACAGGGGGTCACTGAAGCTTTCTTT.

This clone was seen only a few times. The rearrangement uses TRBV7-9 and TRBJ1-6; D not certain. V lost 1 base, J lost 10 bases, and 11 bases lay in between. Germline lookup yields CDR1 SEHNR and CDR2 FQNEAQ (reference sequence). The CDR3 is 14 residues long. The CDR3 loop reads CASSLGRDGSPLHF. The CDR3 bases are TGTGCCAGCAGCTTAGGGCGGGATGGGTCACCCCTCCACTTT.

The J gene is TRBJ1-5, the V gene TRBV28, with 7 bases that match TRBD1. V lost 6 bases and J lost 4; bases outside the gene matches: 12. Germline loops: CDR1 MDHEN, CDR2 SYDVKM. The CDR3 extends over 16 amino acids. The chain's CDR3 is CASSFIQGPQNQPQHF. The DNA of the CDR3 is TGTGCCAGCAGCTTTATACAGGGGCCCCAAAATCAGCCCCAGCATTTT.

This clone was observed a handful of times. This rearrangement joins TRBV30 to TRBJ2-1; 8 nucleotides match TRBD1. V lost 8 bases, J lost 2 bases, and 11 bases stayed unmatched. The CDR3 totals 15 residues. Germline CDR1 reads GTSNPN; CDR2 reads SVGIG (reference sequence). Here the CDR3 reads CARKKQGVTYNEQFF. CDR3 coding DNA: TGTGCCCGTAAAAAACAGGGGGTAACCTACAATGAGCAGTTCTTC.

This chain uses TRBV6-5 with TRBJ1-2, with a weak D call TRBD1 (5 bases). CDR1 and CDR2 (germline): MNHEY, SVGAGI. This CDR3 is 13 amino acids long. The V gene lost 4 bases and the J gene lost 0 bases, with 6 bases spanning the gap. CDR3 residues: CASSLTANYGYTF. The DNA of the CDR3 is TGTGCCAGCAGTTTGACAGCTAACTATGGCTACACCTTC.

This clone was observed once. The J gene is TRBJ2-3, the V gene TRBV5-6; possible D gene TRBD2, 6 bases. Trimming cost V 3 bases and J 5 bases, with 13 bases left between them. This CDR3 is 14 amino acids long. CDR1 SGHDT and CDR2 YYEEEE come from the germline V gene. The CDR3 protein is CASSSGGTGDTQYF. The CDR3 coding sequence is TGTGCCAGCAGCTCCGGCGGGACGGGAGATACGCAGTATTTT. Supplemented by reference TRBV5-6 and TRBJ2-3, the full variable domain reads DAGVTQSPTHLIKTRGQQVTLRCSPKSGHDTVSWYQQALGQGPQFIFQYYEEEERQRGNFPDRFSGHQFPNYSSELNVNALLLGDSALYLCASSSGGTGDTQYFGPGTRLTVL.

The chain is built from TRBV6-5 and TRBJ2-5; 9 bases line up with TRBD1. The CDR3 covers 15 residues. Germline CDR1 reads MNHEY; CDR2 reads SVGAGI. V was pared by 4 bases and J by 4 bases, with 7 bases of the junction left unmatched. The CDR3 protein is CASSSGQGRAETQYF. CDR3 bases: TGTGCCAGCAGTTCTGGACAGGGGAGGGCAGAGACCCAGTACTTC.

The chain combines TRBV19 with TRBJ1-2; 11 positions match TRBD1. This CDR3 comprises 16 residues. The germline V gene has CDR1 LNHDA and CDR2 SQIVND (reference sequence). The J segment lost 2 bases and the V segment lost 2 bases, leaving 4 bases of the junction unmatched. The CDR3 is CASSISGQGVNYGYTF. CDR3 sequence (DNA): TGTGCCAGTAGTATATCGGGACAGGGGGTCAACTATGGCTACACCTTC.

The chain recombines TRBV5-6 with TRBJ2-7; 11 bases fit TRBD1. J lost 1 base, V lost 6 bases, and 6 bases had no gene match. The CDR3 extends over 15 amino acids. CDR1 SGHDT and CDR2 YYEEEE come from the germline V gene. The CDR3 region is CASTWWDRGSYEQYF. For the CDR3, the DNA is TGTGCCAGCACCTGGTGGGACAGGGGGTCCTACGAGCAGTACTTC.

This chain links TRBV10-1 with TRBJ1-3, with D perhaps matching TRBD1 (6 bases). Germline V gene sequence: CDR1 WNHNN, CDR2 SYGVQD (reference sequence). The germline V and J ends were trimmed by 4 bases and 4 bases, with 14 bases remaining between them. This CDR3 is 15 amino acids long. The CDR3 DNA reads TGCGCCAGCAGTGGAAAGGACAGCTACGGAAACACCATATATTTT. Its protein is CASSGKDSYGNTIYF.

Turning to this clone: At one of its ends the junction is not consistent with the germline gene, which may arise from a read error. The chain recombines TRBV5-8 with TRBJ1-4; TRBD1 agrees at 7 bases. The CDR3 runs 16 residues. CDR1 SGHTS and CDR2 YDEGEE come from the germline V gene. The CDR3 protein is CASSLPRGQSNEKLFF. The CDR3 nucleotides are TGCGCCAGCAGCCTTCCCAGGGGACAGTCAAATGAAAAACTGTTTTTT.

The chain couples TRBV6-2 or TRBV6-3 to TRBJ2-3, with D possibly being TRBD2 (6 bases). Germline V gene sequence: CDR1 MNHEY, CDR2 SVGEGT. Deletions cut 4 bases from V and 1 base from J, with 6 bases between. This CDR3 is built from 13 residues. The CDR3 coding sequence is TGTGCCAGCAGTTCGGGAGGCACAGATACGCAGTATTTT. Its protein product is CASSSGGTDTQYF.

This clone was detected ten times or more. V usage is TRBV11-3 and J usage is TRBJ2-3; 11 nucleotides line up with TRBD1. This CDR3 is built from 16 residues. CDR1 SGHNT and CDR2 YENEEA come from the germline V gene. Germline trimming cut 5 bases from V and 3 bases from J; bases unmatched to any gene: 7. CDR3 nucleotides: TGTGCCAGCAGCCCCCGGACAGGGGGCTTTACAGATACGCAGTATTTT. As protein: CASSPRTGGFTDTQYF. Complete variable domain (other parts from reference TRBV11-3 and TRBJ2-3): EAGVVQSPRYKIIEKKQPVAFWCNPISGHNTLYWYLQNLGQGPELLIRYENEEAVDDSQLPKDRFSAERLKGVDSTLKIQPAELGDSAVYLCASSPRTGGFTDTQYFGPGTRLTVL.

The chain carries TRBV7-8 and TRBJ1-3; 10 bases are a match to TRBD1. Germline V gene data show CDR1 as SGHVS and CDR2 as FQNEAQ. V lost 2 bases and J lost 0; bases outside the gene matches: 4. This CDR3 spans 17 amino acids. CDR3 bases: TGTGCCAGCAGCTTATTAGGGACAGGGGCCTCTGGAAACACCATATATTTT. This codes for CASSLLGTGASGNTIYF.

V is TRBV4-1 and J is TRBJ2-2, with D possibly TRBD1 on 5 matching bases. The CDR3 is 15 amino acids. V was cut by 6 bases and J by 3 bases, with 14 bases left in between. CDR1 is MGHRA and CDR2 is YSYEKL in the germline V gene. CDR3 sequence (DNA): TGCGCCAGCAGATGGGGCATAGGGGACACCGGGGAGCTGTTTTTT. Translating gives CASRWGIGDTGELFF.

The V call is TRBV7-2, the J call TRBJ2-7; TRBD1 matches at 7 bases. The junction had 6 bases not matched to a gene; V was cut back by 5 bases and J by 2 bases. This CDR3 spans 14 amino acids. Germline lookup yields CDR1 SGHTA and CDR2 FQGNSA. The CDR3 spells CASSPVGGPYEQYF. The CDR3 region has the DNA TGTGCCAGCAGCCCCGTAGGGGGCCCCTACGAGCAGTACTTC.

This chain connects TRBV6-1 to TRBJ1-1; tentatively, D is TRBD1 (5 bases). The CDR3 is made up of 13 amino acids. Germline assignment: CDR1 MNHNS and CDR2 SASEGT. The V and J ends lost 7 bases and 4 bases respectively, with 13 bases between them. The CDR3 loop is CASIDRDGTEAFF. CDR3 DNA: TGTGCCAGCATCGACAGAGATGGCACTGAAGCTTTCTTT.

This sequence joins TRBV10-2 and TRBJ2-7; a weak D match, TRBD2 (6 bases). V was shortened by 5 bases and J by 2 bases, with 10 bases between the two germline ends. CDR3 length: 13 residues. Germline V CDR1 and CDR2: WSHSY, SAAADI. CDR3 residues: CASSRGNPYEQYF. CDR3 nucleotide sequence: TGCGCCAGCAGTCGCGGGAACCCCTACGAGCAGTACTTC.

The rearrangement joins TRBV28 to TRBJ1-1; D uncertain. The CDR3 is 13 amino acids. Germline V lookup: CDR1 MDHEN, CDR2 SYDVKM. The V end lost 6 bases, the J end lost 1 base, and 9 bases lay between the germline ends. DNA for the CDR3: TGTGCCAGCAGGTCCGTGAGGAACACTGAAGCTTTCTTT. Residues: CASRSVRNTEAFF.

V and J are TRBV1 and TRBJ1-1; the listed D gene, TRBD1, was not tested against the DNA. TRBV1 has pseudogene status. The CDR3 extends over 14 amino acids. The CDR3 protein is CTSSQDRGNTEAFF. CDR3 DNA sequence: TGCACCAGCAGCCAAGACAGGGGGAACACTGAAGCTTTCTTT.

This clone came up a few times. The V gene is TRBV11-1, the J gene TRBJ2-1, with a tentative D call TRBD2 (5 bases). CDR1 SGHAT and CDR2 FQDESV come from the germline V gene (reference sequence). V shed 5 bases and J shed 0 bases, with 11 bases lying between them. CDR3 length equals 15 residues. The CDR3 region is CASSVSGLSYNEQFF. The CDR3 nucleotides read TGTGCCAGCAGCGTCAGCGGCCTCTCCTACAATGAGCAGTTCTTC.

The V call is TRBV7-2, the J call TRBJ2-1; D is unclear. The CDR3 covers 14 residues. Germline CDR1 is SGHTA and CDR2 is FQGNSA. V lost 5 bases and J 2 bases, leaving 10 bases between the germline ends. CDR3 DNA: TGTGCCAGCAGCCCGACTCCTACCTACAATGAGCAGTTCTTC. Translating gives CASSPTPTYNEQFF.

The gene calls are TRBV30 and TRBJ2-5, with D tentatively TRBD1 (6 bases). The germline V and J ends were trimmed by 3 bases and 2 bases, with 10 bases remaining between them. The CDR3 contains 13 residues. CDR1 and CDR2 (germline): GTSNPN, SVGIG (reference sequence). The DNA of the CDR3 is TGTGCCTGGAGACAGGGCGGGCAAGAGACCCAGTACTTC. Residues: CAWRQGGQETQYF.

CDR3 region: CASSQTGQTYEQYF. Written as DNA, the CDR3 is TGTGCCAGCAGCCAAACGGGACAGACCTACGAGCAGTACTTC. The rearrangement uses TRBV5-5 and TRBJ2-7; 7 positions match TRBD1. The length of the CDR3 is 14 residues. Germline-derived CDR1 and CDR2 are SGHKS and YYEKEE (reference sequence). With 4 bases clipped from V and 2 bases from J, the junction kept 6 bases outside the gene matches.

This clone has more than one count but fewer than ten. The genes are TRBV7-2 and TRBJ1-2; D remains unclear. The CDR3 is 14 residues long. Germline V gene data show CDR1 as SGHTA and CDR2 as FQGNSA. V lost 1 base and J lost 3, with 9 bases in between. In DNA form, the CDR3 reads TGTGCCAGCAGCTTAGTCACAGATGACTATGGCTACACCTTC. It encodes CASSLVTDDYGYTF.

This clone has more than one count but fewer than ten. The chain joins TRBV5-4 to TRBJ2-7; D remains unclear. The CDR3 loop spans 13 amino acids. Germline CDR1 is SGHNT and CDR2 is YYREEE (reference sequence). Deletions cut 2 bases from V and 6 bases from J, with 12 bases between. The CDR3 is CASSFSPGGEQYF. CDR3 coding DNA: TGTGCCAGCAGCTTTTCCCCGGGTGGCGAGCAGTACTTC.